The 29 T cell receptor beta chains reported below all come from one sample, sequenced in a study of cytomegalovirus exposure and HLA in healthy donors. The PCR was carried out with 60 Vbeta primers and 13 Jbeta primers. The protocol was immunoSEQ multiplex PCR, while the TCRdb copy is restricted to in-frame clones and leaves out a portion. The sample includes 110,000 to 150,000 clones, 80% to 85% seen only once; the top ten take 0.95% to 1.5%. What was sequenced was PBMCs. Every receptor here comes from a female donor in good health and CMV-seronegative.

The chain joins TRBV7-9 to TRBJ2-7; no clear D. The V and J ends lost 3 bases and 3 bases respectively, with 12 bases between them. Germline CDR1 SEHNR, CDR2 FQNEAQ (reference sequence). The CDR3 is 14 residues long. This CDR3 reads CASSFLGVSYEQYF. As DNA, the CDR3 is TGTGCCAGCAGCTTCCTGGGCGTGAGCTACGAGCAGTACTTC.

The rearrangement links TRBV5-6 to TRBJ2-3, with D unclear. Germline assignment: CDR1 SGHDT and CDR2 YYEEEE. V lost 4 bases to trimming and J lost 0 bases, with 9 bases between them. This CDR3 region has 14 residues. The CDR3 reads CASSLRPSTDTQYF. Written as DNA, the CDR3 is TGTGCCAGCAGCCTTCGTCCTAGCACAGATACGCAGTATTTT.

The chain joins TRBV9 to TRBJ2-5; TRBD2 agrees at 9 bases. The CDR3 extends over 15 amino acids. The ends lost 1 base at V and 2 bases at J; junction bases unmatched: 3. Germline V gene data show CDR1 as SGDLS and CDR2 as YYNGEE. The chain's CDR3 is CASSVLAGIQETQYF. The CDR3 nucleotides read TGTGCCAGCAGCGTACTAGCGGGAATACAAGAGACCCAGTACTTC.

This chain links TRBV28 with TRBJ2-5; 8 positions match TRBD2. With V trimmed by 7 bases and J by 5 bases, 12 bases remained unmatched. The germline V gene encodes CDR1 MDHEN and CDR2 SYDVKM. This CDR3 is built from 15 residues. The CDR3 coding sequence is TGTGCCAGCATCGATGGCGGGGGGTCAGGGGAGACCCAGTACTTC. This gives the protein CASIDGGGSGETQYF. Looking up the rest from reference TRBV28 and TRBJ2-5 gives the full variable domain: DVKVTQSSRYLVKRTGEKVFLECVQDMDHENMFWYRQDPGLGLRLIYFSYDVKMKEKGDIPEGYSVSREKKERFSLILESASTNQTSMYLCASIDGGGSGETQYFGPGTRLLVL.

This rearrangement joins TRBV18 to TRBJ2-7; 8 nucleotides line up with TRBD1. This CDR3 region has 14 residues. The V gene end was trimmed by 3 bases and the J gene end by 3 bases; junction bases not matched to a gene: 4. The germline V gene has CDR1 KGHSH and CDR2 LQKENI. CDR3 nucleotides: TGTGCCAGCTCACCTAGGACAGGGTTCTACGAGCAGTACTTC. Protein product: CASSPRTGFYEQYF.

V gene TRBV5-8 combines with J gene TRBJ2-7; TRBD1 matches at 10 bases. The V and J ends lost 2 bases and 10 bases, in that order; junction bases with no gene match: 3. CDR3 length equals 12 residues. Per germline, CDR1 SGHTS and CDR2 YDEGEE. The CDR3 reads CASSFGTGVQYF. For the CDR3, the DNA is TGTGCCAGCAGCTTTGGGACAGGGGTCCAGTACTTC.

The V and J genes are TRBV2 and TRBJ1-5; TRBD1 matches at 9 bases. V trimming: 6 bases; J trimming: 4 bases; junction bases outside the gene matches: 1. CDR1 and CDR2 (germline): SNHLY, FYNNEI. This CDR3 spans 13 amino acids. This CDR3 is CASSGQGNQPQHF. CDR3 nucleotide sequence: TGTGCCAGCAGCGGACAGGGGAATCAGCCCCAGCATTTT.

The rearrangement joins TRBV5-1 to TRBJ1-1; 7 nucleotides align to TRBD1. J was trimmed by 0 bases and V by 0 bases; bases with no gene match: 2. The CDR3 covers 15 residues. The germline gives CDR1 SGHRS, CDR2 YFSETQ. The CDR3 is CASSLGQGLNTEAFF. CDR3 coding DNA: TGCGCCAGCAGCTTGGGACAGGGCTTGAACACTGAAGCTTTCTTT. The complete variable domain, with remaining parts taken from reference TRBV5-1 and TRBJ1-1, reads KAGVTQTPRYLIKTRGQQVTLSCSPISGHRSVSWYQQTPGQGLQFLFEYFSETQRNKGNFPGRFSGRQFSNSRSEMNVSTLELGDSALYLCASSLGQGLNTEAFFGQGTRLTVV.

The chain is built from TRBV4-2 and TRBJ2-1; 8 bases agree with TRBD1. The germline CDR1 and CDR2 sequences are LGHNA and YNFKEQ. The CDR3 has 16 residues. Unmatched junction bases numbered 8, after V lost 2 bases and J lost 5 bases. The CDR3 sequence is CASSQPPGQVDNEQFF. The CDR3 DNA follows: TGTGCCAGCAGCCAACCCCCGGGACAGGTGGACAATGAGCAGTTCTTC.

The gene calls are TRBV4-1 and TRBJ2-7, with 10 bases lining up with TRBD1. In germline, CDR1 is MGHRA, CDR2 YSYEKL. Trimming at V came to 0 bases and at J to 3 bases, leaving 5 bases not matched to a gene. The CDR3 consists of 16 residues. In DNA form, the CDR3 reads TGCGCCAGCAGCCAAGATTCGGGACAGGGGATCTACGAGCAGTACTTC. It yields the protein CASSQDSGQGIYEQYF.

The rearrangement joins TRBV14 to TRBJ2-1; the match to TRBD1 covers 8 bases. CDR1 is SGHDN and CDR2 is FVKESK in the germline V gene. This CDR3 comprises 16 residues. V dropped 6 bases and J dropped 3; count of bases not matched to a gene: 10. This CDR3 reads CASRQRGTGNYNEQFF. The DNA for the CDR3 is TGTGCCAGCAGACAGCGCGGGACAGGCAACTACAATGAGCAGTTCTTC.

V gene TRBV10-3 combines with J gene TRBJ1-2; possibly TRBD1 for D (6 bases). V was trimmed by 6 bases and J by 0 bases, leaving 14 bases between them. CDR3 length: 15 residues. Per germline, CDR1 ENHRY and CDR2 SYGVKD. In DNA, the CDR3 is TGTGCCATCAGCCAACAGGGCACAGCTAACTATGGCTACACCTTC. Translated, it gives CAISQQGTANYGYTF.

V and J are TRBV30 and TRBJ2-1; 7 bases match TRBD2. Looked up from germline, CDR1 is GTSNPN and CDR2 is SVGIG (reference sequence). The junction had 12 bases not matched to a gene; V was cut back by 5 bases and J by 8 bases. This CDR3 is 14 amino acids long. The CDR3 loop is CAWGGAGVVDEQFF. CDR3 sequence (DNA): TGTGCCTGGGGTGGGGCGGGAGTGGTAGATGAGCAGTTCTTC.

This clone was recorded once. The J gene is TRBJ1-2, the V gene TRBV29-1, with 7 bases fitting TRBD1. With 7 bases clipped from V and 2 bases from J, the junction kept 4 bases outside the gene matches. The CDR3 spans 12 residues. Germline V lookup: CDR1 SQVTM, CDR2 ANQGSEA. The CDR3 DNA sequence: TGCAGCGGAGGACAGGAGAACTATGGCTACACCTTC. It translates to CSGGQENYGYTF.

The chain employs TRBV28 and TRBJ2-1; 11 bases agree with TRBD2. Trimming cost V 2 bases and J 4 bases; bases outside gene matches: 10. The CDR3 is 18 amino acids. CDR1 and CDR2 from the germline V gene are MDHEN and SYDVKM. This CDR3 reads CASSLGRGSGRAYNEQFF. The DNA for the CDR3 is TGTGCCAGCAGTTTAGGGAGAGGTAGCGGGAGGGCTTACAATGAGCAGTTCTTC.

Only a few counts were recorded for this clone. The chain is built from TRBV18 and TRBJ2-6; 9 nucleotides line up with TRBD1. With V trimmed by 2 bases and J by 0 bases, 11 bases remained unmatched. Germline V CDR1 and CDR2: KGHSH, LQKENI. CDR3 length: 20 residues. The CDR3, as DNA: TGTGCCAGCTCACCAACCGGGACAGGGTATATTCGCTCTGGGGCCAACGTCCTGACTTTC. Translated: CASSPTGTGYIRSGANVLTF.

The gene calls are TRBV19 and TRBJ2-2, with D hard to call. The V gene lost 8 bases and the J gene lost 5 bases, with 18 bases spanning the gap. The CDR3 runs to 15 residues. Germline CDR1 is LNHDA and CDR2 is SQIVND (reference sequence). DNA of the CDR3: TGTGCCAGTCGCCTCGAGCCCCGGGTAACCGGGGAGCTGTTTTTT. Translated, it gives CASRLEPRVTGELFF.

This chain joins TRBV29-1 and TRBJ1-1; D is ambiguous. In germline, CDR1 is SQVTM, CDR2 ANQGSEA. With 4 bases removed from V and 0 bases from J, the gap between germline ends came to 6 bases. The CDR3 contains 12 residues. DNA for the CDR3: TGCAGCGTTGTTTGGCTGAACACTGAAGCTTTCTTT. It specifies CSVVWLNTEAFF.

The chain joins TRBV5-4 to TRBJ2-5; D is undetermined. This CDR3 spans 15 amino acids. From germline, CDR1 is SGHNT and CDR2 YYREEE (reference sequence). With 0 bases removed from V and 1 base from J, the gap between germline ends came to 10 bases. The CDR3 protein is CASSLVGPAQETQYF. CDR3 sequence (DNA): TGTGCCAGCAGCTTGGTTGGCCCCGCCCAAGAGACCCAGTACTTC.

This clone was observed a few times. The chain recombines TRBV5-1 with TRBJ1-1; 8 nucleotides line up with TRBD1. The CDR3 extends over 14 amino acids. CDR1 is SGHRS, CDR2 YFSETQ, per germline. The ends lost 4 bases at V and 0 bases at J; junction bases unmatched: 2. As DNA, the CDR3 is TGCGCCAGCAGCCGACAGGGGATGAACACTGAAGCTTTCTTT. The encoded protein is CASSRQGMNTEAFF.

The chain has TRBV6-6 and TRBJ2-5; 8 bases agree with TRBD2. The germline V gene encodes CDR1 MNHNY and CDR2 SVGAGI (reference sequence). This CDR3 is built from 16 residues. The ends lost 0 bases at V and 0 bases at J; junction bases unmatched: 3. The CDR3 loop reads CASSYSVAGYQETQYF. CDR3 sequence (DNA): TGTGCCAGCAGTTACTCGGTAGCGGGGTACCAAGAGACCCAGTACTTC.

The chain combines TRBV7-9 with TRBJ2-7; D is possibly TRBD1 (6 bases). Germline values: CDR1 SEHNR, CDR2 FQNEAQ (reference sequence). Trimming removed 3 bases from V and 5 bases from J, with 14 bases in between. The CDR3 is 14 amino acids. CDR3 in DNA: TGTGCCAGCAGCTTCGATGGACAGTTGAACGAGCAGTACTTC. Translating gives CASSFDGQLNEQYF.

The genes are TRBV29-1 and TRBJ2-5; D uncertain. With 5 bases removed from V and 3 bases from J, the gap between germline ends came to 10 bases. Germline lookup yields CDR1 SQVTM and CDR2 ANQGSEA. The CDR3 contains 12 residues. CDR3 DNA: TGCAGCGTTAACGCTTTAGAAGAGACCCAGTACTTC. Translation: CSVNALEETQYF.

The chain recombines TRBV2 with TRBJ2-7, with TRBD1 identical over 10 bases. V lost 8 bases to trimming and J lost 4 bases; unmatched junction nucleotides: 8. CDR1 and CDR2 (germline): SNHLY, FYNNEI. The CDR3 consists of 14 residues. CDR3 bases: TGTGCCAGCCGAAGGGACAGGGGAGTTTACGAGCAGTACTTC. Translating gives CASRRDRGVYEQYF.

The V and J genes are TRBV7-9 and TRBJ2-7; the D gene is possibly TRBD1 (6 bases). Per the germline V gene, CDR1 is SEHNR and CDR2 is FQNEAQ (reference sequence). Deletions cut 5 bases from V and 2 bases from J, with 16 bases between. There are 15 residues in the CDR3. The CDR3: CASSNPPAGAYEQYF. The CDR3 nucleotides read TGTGCCAGCAGCAACCCCCCAGCAGGGGCCTACGAGCAGTACTTC.

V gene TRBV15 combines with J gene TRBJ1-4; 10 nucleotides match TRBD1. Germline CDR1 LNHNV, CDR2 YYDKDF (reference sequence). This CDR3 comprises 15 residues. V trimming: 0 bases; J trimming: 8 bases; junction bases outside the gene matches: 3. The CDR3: CATSRDQGQGEKLFF. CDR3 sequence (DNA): TGTGCCACCAGCAGAGATCAGGGACAGGGGGAAAAACTGTTTTTT.

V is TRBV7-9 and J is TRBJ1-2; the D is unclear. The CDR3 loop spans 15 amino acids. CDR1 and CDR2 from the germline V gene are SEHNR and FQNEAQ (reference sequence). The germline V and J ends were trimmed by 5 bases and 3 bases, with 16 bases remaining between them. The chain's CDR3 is CASSPELESYYGYTF. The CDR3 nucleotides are TGTGCCAGCAGCCCAGAGTTGGAGTCCTACTATGGCTACACCTTC.

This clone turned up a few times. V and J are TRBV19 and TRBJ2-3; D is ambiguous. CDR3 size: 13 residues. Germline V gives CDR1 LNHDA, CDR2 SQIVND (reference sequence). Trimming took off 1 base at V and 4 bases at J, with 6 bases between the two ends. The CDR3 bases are TGTGCCAGTAGTATAGCTTCCCCAGATACGCAGTATTTT. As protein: CASSIASPDTQYF.

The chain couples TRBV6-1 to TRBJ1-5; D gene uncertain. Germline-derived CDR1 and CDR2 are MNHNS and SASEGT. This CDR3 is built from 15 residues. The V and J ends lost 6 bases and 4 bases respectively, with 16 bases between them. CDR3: CASSPRDTDNQPQHF. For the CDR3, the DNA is TGTGCCAGCAGCCCCCGAGACACGGATAATCAGCCCCAGCATTTT.